One and the same sample provided the 32 T cell receptor beta chains below, sequenced in a study of beta chain features in type 1 diabetes. Expressed TCRB transcripts were sequenced, since all the RNA that had been isolated was reverse transcribed. The table came from immunoSEQ multiplex PCR; TCRdb's copy has only in-frame clones and leaves some out. The table includes some 360,000 clones, around a fifth detected once. The sample comprised naive CD4+ T cells from blood. The receptors derive from a woman under 30 in good health.

The table lists this clone with a few counts. The chain combines TRBV9 with TRBJ2-7; 11 bases are a match to TRBD2. The CDR3 consists of 15 residues. CDR1 is SGDLS and CDR2 is YYNGEE in the germline V gene. The junction had 5 bases not matched to a gene; V was cut back by 4 bases and J by 2 bases. The CDR3 protein is CASSPGLAGTYEQYF. The CDR3 DNA reads as TGTGCCAGCAGCCCCGGACTAGCGGGCACCTACGAGCAGTACTTC. Full variable domain (missing parts from reference TRBV9 and TRBJ2-7): DSGVTQTPKHLITATGQRVTLRCSPRSGDLSVYWYQQSLDQGLQFLIQYYNGEERAKGNILERFSAQQFPDLHSELNLSSLELGDSALYFCASSPGLAGTYEQYFGPGTRLTVT.

This chain joins TRBV19 and TRBJ1-1; no definite D call. CDR1 and CDR2 from the germline V gene are LNHDA and SQIVND (reference sequence). The length of the CDR3 is 14 residues. Between the trimmed V and J ends, which lost 10 bases and 1 base, there was a span of 16 bases. The CDR3 loop is CATLKRSPNTEAFF. Written as DNA, the CDR3 is TGTGCCACCCTAAAGCGGTCGCCGAACACTGAAGCTTTCTTT.

The chain combines TRBV29-1 with TRBJ2-1, with a tentative D call TRBD1 (6 bases). The CDR3 has 13 amino acids. CDR1 is SQVTM, CDR2 ANQGSEA, per germline. The V end lost 8 bases, the J end lost 10 bases, and 21 bases lay between the germline ends. CDR3 protein: CSTRPVGATEQFF. CDR3 nucleotides: TGCAGCACTCGACCTGTGGGGGCCACGGAGCAGTTCTTC.

This clone has just a few counts. Other DNA sequences from this sample encode an identical CDR3 as well. The chain is built from TRBV5-1 and TRBJ2-7, with D perhaps TRBD1 (6 bases). Germline values: CDR1 SGHRS, CDR2 YFSETQ. Trimming removed 3 bases at V and 3 bases at J, with 7 bases between. The CDR3 loop spans 12 amino acids. CDR3 in amino acids: CASSSQGYEQYF. CDR3 in DNA: TGCGCCAGCAGCTCACAGGGCTACGAGCAGTACTTC.

V and J are TRBV7-9 and TRBJ2-5; TRBD2 might be the D (6 bases). The CDR3 covers 14 residues. The V and J ends lost 5 bases and 5 bases respectively, with 15 bases between them. Germline V lookup: CDR1 SEHNR, CDR2 FQNEAQ (reference sequence). CDR3 DNA: TGTGCCAGCAGCCCCCGGCGGGGCTGGGAGACCCAGTACTTC. It encodes CASSPRRGWETQYF.

The chain couples TRBV9 to TRBJ1-1; D is uncertain. The CDR3 is 15 residues long. Trimming left V 4 bases short and J 0 bases short, with 13 bases between. Germline CDR1 SGDLS, CDR2 YYNGEE. Here the CDR3 DNA reads TGTGCCAGCAGCCTCTTCGACGGGTTGAACACTGAAGCTTTCTTT. Translating it yields CASSLFDGLNTEAFF.

The table lists this clone with a few counts. The chain carries TRBV2 and TRBJ1-5; 7 nucleotides match TRBD1. This CDR3 has 15 residues. V was clipped by 4 bases and J by 5 bases; unmatched bases: 8. The germline gives CDR1 SNHLY, CDR2 FYNNEI. CDR3 in DNA: TGTGCCAGCAGTGCTTACAGGGGTATGCATCAGCCCCAGCATTTT. Amino acid sequence: CASSAYRGMHQPQHF.

The chain links TRBV4-1 to TRBJ2-1, with D possibly being TRBD2 (6 bases). Per germline, CDR1 MGHRA and CDR2 YSYEKL. V was cut by 0 bases and J by 3 bases, with 12 bases left in between. The CDR3 covers 16 residues. CDR3: CASSQDGGGNYNEQFF. The CDR3 bases are TGCGCCAGCAGCCAAGACGGGGGAGGAAACTACAATGAGCAGTTCTTC.

The V gene is TRBV15, the J gene TRBJ2-5; TRBD2 agrees at 14 bases. In germline, CDR1 is LNHNV, CDR2 YYDKDF (reference sequence). The V gene end was trimmed by 0 bases and the J gene end by 4 bases; junction bases not matched to a gene: 4. This CDR3 contains 17 residues. CDR3 DNA: TGTGCCACCAGCAGAGATCGAGGACTAGCGGGAGGAGAGACCCAGTACTTC. As protein: CATSRDRGLAGGETQYF.

The CDR3, as DNA: TGCGCCAGCAGCCAAGATCTTGGGAGCTCCGGGACTAGGGAGACCCAGTACTTC. It encodes CASSQDLGSSGTRETQYF. The chain uses TRBV4-1 and TRBJ2-5, with 8 positions matching TRBD2. J was trimmed by 5 bases and V by 0 bases; bases with no gene match: 14. The CDR3 consists of 18 residues. Looked up from germline, CDR1 is MGHRA and CDR2 is YSYEKL.

The chain combines TRBV5-1 with TRBJ2-3, with D perhaps TRBD1 (5 bases). CDR1 is SGHRS and CDR2 is YFSETQ in the germline V gene. There are 14 residues in the CDR3. Trimming took 0 bases from V and 5 from J, leaving 10 bases between them. The CDR3 sequence is CASSLVGEGDTQYF. The DNA for the CDR3 is TGCGCCAGCAGCTTGGTAGGGGAAGGAGATACGCAGTATTTT.

The rearrangement uses TRBV7-9 and TRBJ2-3; possible D gene TRBD2, 6 bases. V lost 5 bases and J 2 bases, leaving 14 bases between the germline ends. This CDR3 is built from 15 residues. Germline-derived CDR1 and CDR2 are SEHNR and FQNEAQ (reference sequence). CDR3 sequence reads: CASSVGTSLTDTQYF. Written as DNA, the CDR3 is TGTGCCAGCAGCGTTGGGACTTCTCTCACAGATACGCAGTATTTT.

This clone was seen a few times. This chain connects TRBV4-1 to TRBJ2-1, with D possibly being TRBD2 (5 bases). Germline CDR1 reads MGHRA; CDR2 reads YSYEKL. This CDR3 is 15 amino acids long. V lost 4 bases, J lost 1 base, and 11 bases lay in between. The CDR3 region is CASSPVERSYNEQFF. Written as DNA, the CDR3 is TGCGCCAGCAGCCCCGTCGAGCGGTCCTACAATGAGCAGTTCTTC.

This clone was observed a handful of times. The rearrangement uses TRBV14 and TRBJ1-2, with 10 bases fitting TRBD1. CDR1 is SGHDN and CDR2 is FVKESK in the germline V gene. V was pared by 4 bases and J by 5 bases, with 4 bases of the junction left unmatched. The CDR3 spans 14 residues. The CDR3 spells CASSLGTGEYGYTF. In DNA, the CDR3 is TGTGCCAGCAGCCTCGGGACAGGGGAATATGGCTACACCTTC.

V usage is TRBV29-1 and J usage is TRBJ2-6; 8 positions agree with TRBD2. In germline, CDR1 is SQVTM, CDR2 ANQGSEA. The CDR3 runs 15 residues. V lost 6 bases, J lost 2 bases, and 6 bases stayed unmatched. In nucleotides, the CDR3 is TGCAGCGTGGTATCGGGAGGGACTGGGGCCAACGTCCTGACTTTC. This translates into CSVVSGGTGANVLTF.

In its sample, this clone was seen a few times. CDR3 in DNA: TGCGCCAGCAGCGCCACGGTGGAGACCCAGTACTTC. Residues: CASSATVETQYF. The chain couples TRBV5-1 to TRBJ2-5; D remains unclear. The CDR3 runs to 12 residues. The ends were cut back, 4 bases at V and 5 bases at J, with 9 bases in the middle. Germline lookup yields CDR1 SGHRS and CDR2 YFSETQ.

The J gene is TRBJ2-7, the V gene TRBV30, with D perhaps TRBD2 (6 bases). The CDR3 is made up of 13 amino acids. Per germline, CDR1 GTSNPN and CDR2 SVGIG (reference sequence). The germline V and J ends were trimmed by 1 base and 3 bases, with 10 bases remaining between them. The CDR3 bases are TGTGCCTGGAGTGGACTAGTCTACTACGAGCAGTACTTC. Protein product: CAWSGLVYYEQYF.

The chain combines TRBV30 with TRBJ1-5; D is ambiguous. The CDR3 extends over 13 amino acids. The V gene's germline CDR1 is GTSNPN and CDR2 SVGIG (reference sequence). Trimming stripped 7 bases from V and 2 bases from J, with 12 bases between. The CDR3 nucleotides are TGTGCCTTTGCACTCTCGGGCAATCAGCCCCAGCATTTT. Translation: CAFALSGNQPQHF.

The chain uses TRBV30 and TRBJ2-1; no clear D. The V end was cut by 3 bases, the J end by 0 bases, with 12 bases between. This CDR3 spans 15 amino acids. The V gene's germline CDR1 is GTSNPN and CDR2 SVGIG (reference sequence). Written as DNA, the CDR3 is TGTGCCTGGAGCGTGGGCACCAGCTCCTACAATGAGCAGTTCTTC. It specifies CAWSVGTSSYNEQFF. Variable domain in full (rest from reference TRBV30 and TRBJ2-1): SQTIHQWPATLVQPVGSPLSLECTVEGTSNPNLYWYRQAAGRGLQLLFYSVGIGQISSEVPQNLSASRPQDRQFILSSKKLLLSDSGFYLCAWSVGTSSYNEQFFGPGTRLTVL.

This clone was seen more than once but under ten times. The V gene is TRBV2, the J gene TRBJ2-3; D is unclear. The germline V gene encodes CDR1 SNHLY and CDR2 FYNNEI. Trimming cost V 3 bases and J 6 bases, with 10 bases left between them. The CDR3 loop spans 13 amino acids. The CDR3 loop is CASSEVGSDTQYF. CDR3 bases: TGTGCCAGCAGTGAGGTCGGGTCGGATACGCAGTATTTT.

This clone was found a few times. Written as DNA, the CDR3 is TGTGCCAGCAGAAAACAGGGCTCTAACTATGGCTACACCTTC. Translation gives CASRKQGSNYGYTF. The chain recombines TRBV4-2 with TRBJ1-2; TRBD1 is a possible D gene (6 bases). Germline CDR1 reads LGHNA; CDR2 reads YNFKEQ. CDR3 size: 14 residues. V lost 6 bases and J 0 bases, leaving 11 bases between the germline ends.

This clone was seen more than once but under ten times. The rearrangement links TRBV30 to TRBJ2-5; D not certain. Trimming stripped 5 bases from V and 5 bases from J, with 12 bases between. CDR3 size: 12 residues. Germline V gene lookup returns CDR1 GTSNPN and CDR2 SVGIG (reference sequence). The CDR3 nucleotides read TGTGCCTGGCGAGTAGAGAGCGAGACCCAGTACTTC. This gives the protein CAWRVESETQYF.

The chain has TRBV30 and TRBJ2-2, with a tentative D call TRBD2 (5 bases). Trimming left V 2 bases short and J 7 bases short, with 5 bases between. In germline, CDR1 is GTSNPN, CDR2 SVGIG (reference sequence). The CDR3 runs 11 residues. The CDR3 reads CAWSSGGELFF. The CDR3, as DNA: TGTGCCTGGAGTAGCGGCGGGGAGCTGTTTTTT.

The chain carries TRBV30 and TRBJ1-2; D possibly corresponds to TRBD1 (5 bases). V lost 3 bases and J lost 5, with 16 bases in between. The CDR3 contains 14 residues. Germline V lookup: CDR1 GTSNPN, CDR2 SVGIG (reference sequence). This CDR3 is CAWRARGGSYGYTF. The CDR3 DNA follows: TGTGCCTGGAGGGCTCGCGGGGGGTCATATGGCTACACCTTC.

A few counts support this clone. The V gene is TRBV30, the J gene TRBJ1-5; D possibly corresponds to TRBD1 (6 bases). This CDR3 region has 14 residues. V lost 0 bases and J 4 bases, leaving 10 bases between the germline ends. Germline loops: CDR1 GTSNPN, CDR2 SVGIG (reference sequence). The CDR3 region is CAWSVGQPNQPQHF. The CDR3 DNA reads as TGTGCCTGGAGTGTTGGACAGCCTAATCAGCCCCAGCATTTT.

This clone turned up a few times. The chain links TRBV7-9 to TRBJ2-1; D is uncertain. Trimming took 2 bases from V and 2 from J, leaving 10 bases between them. This CDR3 has 15 residues. CDR1 is SEHNR and CDR2 is FQNEAQ in the germline V gene (reference sequence). As DNA, the CDR3 is TGTGCCAGCAGCTTATTTCCACAAACCTACAATGAGCAGTTCTTC. This sequence encodes CASSLFPQTYNEQFF.

This chain uses TRBV2 with TRBJ1-5; D is perhaps TRBD1 (5 bases). Germline CDR1 SNHLY, CDR2 FYNNEI. The CDR3 runs to 14 residues. V lost 4 bases and J lost 0, with 7 bases in between. The DNA for the CDR3 is TGTGCCAGCAGTGGGGGGGTTAGCAATCAGCCCCAGCATTTT. The encoded protein is CASSGGVSNQPQHF.

This clone has more than one count but fewer than ten. This chain uses TRBV6-5 with TRBJ2-7, with TRBD2 identical over 10 bases. CDR3 length: 16 residues. Trimming took 0 bases from V and 3 from J; bases not matched to a gene: 5. Germline values: CDR1 MNHEY, CDR2 SVGAGI. As DNA, the CDR3 is TGTGCCAGCAGTTACTCGAAACTAGCGGGGAGCTACGAGCAGTACTTC. Translating gives CASSYSKLAGSYEQYF.

There are a few counts of this clone. The CDR3 DNA reads TGTGCCAGCAGCTTGCTAGGCACTGAAGCTTTCTTT. Translating it yields CASSLLGTEAFF. V and J are TRBV5-4 and TRBJ1-1; D gene unclear. This CDR3 comprises 12 residues. Germline-derived CDR1 and CDR2 are SGHNT and YYREEE (reference sequence). V lost 1 base and J lost 4, with 5 bases in between.

V usage is TRBV4-2 and J usage is TRBJ2-5, with D perhaps matching TRBD1 (5 bases). CDR1 and CDR2 (germline): LGHNA, YNFKEQ. The CDR3 is 15 amino acids. V was pared by 1 base and J by 5 bases, with 14 bases between. The CDR3 region has the DNA TGTGCCAGCAGCCAAGTGGCAGGGAAAGGGGAGACCCAGTACTTC. Encoded protein: CASSQVAGKGETQYF.

The gene calls are TRBV20-1 and TRBJ1-2; D unclear. The germline V and J ends were trimmed by 6 bases and 5 bases, with 10 bases remaining between them. CDR3 length: 11 residues. Per germline, CDR1 DFQATT and CDR2 SNEGSKA (reference sequence). CDR3 bases: TGCAGTGCGAGGACTGCTTATGGCTACACCTTC. This gives the protein CSARTAYGYTF.

This chain connects TRBV7-9 to TRBJ2-7, with 11 bases fitting TRBD1. This CDR3 has 14 residues. Losses at the gene ends were 5 bases for V and 5 bases for J; bases not matched to a gene: 5. Germline CDR1 reads SEHNR; CDR2 reads FQNEAQ (reference sequence). The CDR3 sequence is CASSPGQGADEQYF. For the CDR3, the DNA is TGTGCCAGCAGCCCCGGACAGGGGGCCGACGAGCAGTACTTC.